The 31 T cell receptor beta chains in this list originate from one sample, sequenced in a study of blood T cells in healthy people across ages. Then a second PCR, running roughly 7 to 11 cycles, was carried out with a sample-barcoded 5' primer and a J-beta primer mix. TCRdb redid the calling of the 5' RACE reads with MiXCR, one entry per CDR3 protein. The sample includes roughly 730,000 distinct CDR3 sequences, roughly 56% of them seen just once. Material for sequencing was blood. The source is a man aged 35 to 55 in good health.

The CDR3 sequence is CASSLMVLGRRANTEAFF. The CDR3 DNA follows: TGCGCCAGCAGCTTAATGGTGCTTGGGCGCAGGGCGAACACTGAAGCTTTCTTT. The rearrangement uses TRBV5-1 and TRBJ1-1, with D tentatively TRBD1 (5 bases). The ends were cut back, 2 bases at V and 1 base at J, with 21 bases in the middle. The germline gives CDR1 SGHRS, CDR2 YFSETQ. This CDR3 spans 18 amino acids.

Turning to this clonotype: This may be a read error: a much more frequent sequence differs by one nucleotide. The chain combines TRBV15 with TRBJ2-4, with a tentative D call TRBD2 (6 bases). The better agreement between TRBJ2-7 and the DNA end casts doubt on the J call. CDR3 length: 17 amino acids. Germline CDR1 is LNHNV and CDR2 is YYDKDF (reference sequence). The CDR3 region has the DNA TGTGCCACCAGCAGTCCCCTCCTTGCTAGCGTGAGTAGCGAGCAGTACTTC. Amino acids: CATSSPLLASVSSEQYF.

This clonotype was counted only a few times. The chain has TRBV21-1 and TRBJ2-7; TRBD1, as called in the table, went unchecked against the DNA. TRBV21-1 is an annotated pseudogene. This CDR3 spans 16 amino acids. CDR3 sequence: CASSKVTAPSTYEQYF. The CDR3 DNA is TGTGCCAGCAGCAAAGTAACGGCCCCCTCGACTTACGAGCAGTACTTC.

In this sample, this clonotype turned up once. The J gene is TRBJ1-2, the V gene TRBV11-2; no definite D call. CDR3 length equals 15 residues. Between the trimmed V and J ends, which lost 1 base and 3 bases, there was a span of 12 bases. Germline V gives CDR1 SGHAT, CDR2 FQNNGV. This CDR3 reads CASSLGTDRDYGYTF. The CDR3 DNA sequence: TGTGCCAGCAGCTTAGGAACCGACCGTGACTATGGCTACACCTTC.

This clonotype was recorded a few times. This sequence joins TRBV4-3 and TRBJ2-7; the match to TRBD2 covers 12 bases. Trimming cost V 4 bases and J 2 bases; bases outside gene matches: 3. The CDR3 loop spans 15 amino acids. Germline CDR1 and CDR2: LGHNA and YSLEER. The CDR3 here is CASSPSGRGAYEQYF. CDR3 nucleotide sequence: TGCGCCAGCAGCCCTAGCGGGAGGGGGGCCTACGAGCAGTACTTC.

This clonotype was counted a few times. This chain uses TRBV24-1 with TRBJ2-7; D is unresolved. V was shortened by 11 bases and J by 0 bases, with 19 bases between the two germline ends. The length of the CDR3 is 15 residues. Germline values: CDR1 KGHDR, CDR2 SFDVKD. CDR3 region: CAIPDNTMPSYEQYF. The CDR3, as DNA: TGTGCCATCCCCGATAACACGATGCCCTCCTACGAGCAGTACTTC.

The genes are TRBV10-3 and TRBJ2-1; 7 bases fit TRBD2. CDR1 and CDR2 (germline): ENHRY, SYGVKD. The V segment lost 4 bases and the J segment 5 bases; nucleotides outside the gene matches: 17. This CDR3 has 18 amino acids. The CDR3 sequence is CAISAVAGPPPGDNEQFF. The CDR3 nucleotides read TGTGCCATCAGTGCCGTAGCGGGTCCCCCTCCGGGGGACAATGAGCAGTTCTTC.

The chain combines TRBV5-1 with TRBJ1-4; tentative D call: TRBD1 (6 bases). CDR3 length: 14 residues. The germline CDR1 and CDR2 sequences are SGHRS and YFSETQ. V lost 4 bases, J lost 5 bases, and 12 bases lay in between. In nucleotides, the CDR3 is TGCGCCAGCAGCGCCACAGGGACGAATGAAAAACTGTTTTTT. Protein: CASSATGTNEKLFF.

This clonotype was seen a handful of times. The chain employs TRBV5-1 and TRBJ2-5, with 9 nucleotides matching TRBD2. Germline trimming cut 6 bases from V and 5 bases from J; bases unmatched to any gene: 17. The V gene's germline CDR1 is SGHRS and CDR2 YFSETQ. CDR3 length equals 17 residues. The CDR3 here is CASTPFAGGLARETQYF. CDR3 DNA: TGCGCCAGCACCCCGTTTGCGGGGGGACTAGCCCGGGAGACCCAGTACTTC.

This clonotype was recorded at least ten times. This chain connects TRBV2 to TRBJ2-7, with 7 positions matching TRBD2. Trimming at V came to 0 bases and at J to 0 bases, leaving 5 bases not matched to a gene. The CDR3 extends over 16 amino acids. The germline V gene has CDR1 SNHLY and CDR2 FYNNEI. The CDR3 loop reads CASSEAASGASYEQYF. The CDR3 DNA sequence: TGTGCCAGCAGTGAAGCCGCTAGCGGAGCCTCCTACGAGCAGTACTTC. Combining the CDR3 with reference TRBV2 and TRBJ2-7 gives the whole variable domain EPEVTQTPSHQVTQMGQEVILRCVPISNHLYFYWYRQILGQKVEFLVSFYNNEISEKSEIFDDQFSVERPDGSNFTLKIRSTKLEDSAMYFCASSEAASGASYEQYFGPGTRLTVT.

This clonotype showed up just once. The V gene is TRBV28, the J gene TRBJ1-2, with D possibly matching TRBD1 (6 bases). The V and J ends lost 4 bases and 3 bases respectively, with 15 bases between them. Germline V gene lookup returns CDR1 MDHEN and CDR2 SYDVKM. This CDR3 region has 15 residues. The CDR3: CASSYTGISDYGYTF. CDR3 nucleotide sequence: TGTGCCAGCAGTTACACAGGGATTTCGGACTATGGCTACACCTTC.

This clonotype was seen only a few times. The rearrangement uses TRBV29-1 and TRBJ2-7, with TRBD2 matching 7 bases. Losses at the gene ends were 8 bases for V and 1 base for J; bases not matched to a gene: 14. CDR1 is SQVTM and CDR2 is ANQGSEA in the germline V gene. CDR3 length: 15 residues. The CDR3 coding sequence is TGCAGCACCGTAGCAGGTGGGGGGGTTTCCTACGAGCAGTACTTC. Its translation: CSTVAGGGVSYEQYF.

This clonotype was counted only a few times. The rearrangement links TRBV29-1 to TRBJ2-1; TRBD2 aligns across 7 bases. Germline V lookup: CDR1 SQVTM, CDR2 ANQGSEA. V lost 5 bases and J lost 6; bases outside the gene matches: 4. The CDR3 loop spans 12 amino acids. CDR3 DNA sequence: TGCAGCGTTATGACTAGCATCAATGAGCAGTTCTTC. Translating it yields CSVMTSINEQFF.

This chain links TRBV15 with TRBJ1-1; D uncertain. Trimming stripped 0 bases from V and 5 bases from J, with 7 bases between. The length of the CDR3 is 13 residues. Germline CDR1 reads LNHNV; CDR2 reads YYDKDF (reference sequence). The CDR3 DNA follows: TGTGCCACCAGCAGAGAATGGGATACTGAAGCTTTCTTT. This codes for CATSREWDTEAFF.

This clonotype was seen more than once but under ten times. The gene calls are TRBV30 and TRBJ1-2; TRBD1 matches 7 bases. V trimming: 0 bases; J trimming: 4 bases; junction bases outside the gene matches: 8. The CDR3 runs 15 residues. Looked up from germline, CDR1 is GTSNPN and CDR2 is SVGIG (reference sequence). CDR3 region: CAWSVMGQLLYGYTF. CDR3 DNA: TGTGCCTGGAGTGTAATGGGACAGCTCCTCTATGGCTACACCTTC.

The CDR3 DNA reads TGTGCCAGCAGCCCATCGGCCACGAACAATGAGCAGTTCTTC. Protein product: CASSPSATNNEQFF. The V and J genes are TRBV7-3 and TRBJ2-1; D gene unclear. Trimming removed 5 bases at V and 5 bases at J, with 13 bases between. The CDR3 has 14 amino acids. The germline gives CDR1 SGHTA, CDR2 FQGTGA.

The chain is built from TRBV6-4 and TRBJ1-4, with D possibly TRBD1 on 6 matching bases. Germline CDR1 MRHNA, CDR2 SNTAGT. The CDR3 sequence is 13 residues long. V was shortened by 4 bases and J by 6 bases, with 9 bases between the two germline ends. The CDR3 protein is CASSAGGDEKLFF. The CDR3 nucleotides read TGTGCCAGCAGTGCGGGGGGCGATGAAAAACTGTTTTTT.

The genes are TRBV9 and TRBJ1-4; a weak D match, TRBD1 (5 bases). V lost 0 bases to trimming and J lost 2 bases, with 11 bases between them. CDR3 size: 16 residues. Germline loops: CDR1 SGDLS, CDR2 YYNGEE. The CDR3 nucleotides are TGTGCCAGCAGCGTAGATGAGGGGCGGACTAATGAAAAACTGTTTTTT. Translation: CASSVDEGRTNEKLFF.

The J gene is TRBJ1-6, the V gene TRBV2; no firm D call. The germline V gene encodes CDR1 SNHLY and CDR2 FYNNEI. The CDR3 is made up of 12 amino acids. Between the trimmed V and J ends, which lost 8 bases and 7 bases, there was a span of 9 bases. The CDR3 region is CASRRFNSPLHF. The CDR3 nucleotides read TGTGCCAGCCGCCGATTCAATTCACCCCTCCACTTT. The full variable domain, rest sourced from reference TRBV2 and TRBJ1-6, is EPEVTQTPSHQVTQMGQEVILRCVPISNHLYFYWYRQILGQKVEFLVSFYNNEISEKSEIFDDQFSVERPDGSNFTLKIRSTKLEDSAMYFCASRRFNSPLHFGNGTRLTVT.

The chain recombines TRBV20-1 with TRBJ2-3; no reliable D call. The ends were cut back, 5 bases at V and 2 bases at J, with 17 bases in the middle. The CDR3 loop spans 15 amino acids. Germline V gene data show CDR1 as DFQATT and CDR2 as SNEGSKA (reference sequence). CDR3 region: CSALPLQRTTDTQYF. CDR3 coding DNA: TGCAGTGCTCTCCCCCTACAGAGAACCACAGATACGCAGTATTTT.

V is TRBV25-1 and J is TRBJ2-5; D is unresolved. Germline CDR1 MGHDK, CDR2 SYGVNS. The V and J ends lost 6 bases and 11 bases respectively, with 28 bases between them. The CDR3 consists of 16 residues. The CDR3 DNA reads TGTGCCAGCAGACCCCGGACCTCCTCTTTGTACAATGAGCAGTACTTC. This gives the protein CASRPRTSSLYNEQYF.

The chain carries TRBV7-6 and TRBJ2-5; 10 bases fit TRBD1. There are 14 residues in the CDR3. V lost 4 bases, J lost 11 bases, and 10 bases stayed unmatched. Germline V gene data show CDR1 as SGHVS and CDR2 as FNYEAQ. CDR3 region: CASSSGQGNWEQYF. The CDR3, as DNA: TGTGCCAGCAGCTCGGGACAGGGGAACTGGGAGCAGTACTTC.

The chain has TRBV7-6 and TRBJ2-3, with 12 bases lining up with TRBD2. Germline CDR1 reads SGHVS; CDR2 reads FNYEAQ. CDR3 size: 17 residues. Losses at the gene ends were 2 bases for V and 5 bases for J; bases not matched to a gene: 8. The CDR3 DNA is TGTGCCAGCAGCTTAACGACTAGCGGGGGACCCGGAGATACGCAGTATTTT. Its protein is CASSLTTSGGPGDTQYF.

This clonotype is a singleton in its sample. V is TRBV5-1 and J is TRBJ2-1, with D possibly being TRBD1 (7 bases). CDR1 SGHRS and CDR2 YFSETQ come from the germline V gene. This CDR3 comprises 15 residues. Trimming cost V 1 base and J 9 bases, with 17 bases left between them. Here the CDR3 reads CASSLRQGGEAEQFF. CDR3 bases: TGCGCCAGCAGCTTGCGGCAGGGGGGTGAGGCTGAGCAGTTCTTC.

This clonotype appeared a few times. The V and J genes are TRBV10-2 and TRBJ2-5, with 10 bases lining up with TRBD1. CDR3 length: 15 residues. Germline lookup yields CDR1 WSHSY and CDR2 SAAADI. The V gene end was trimmed by 2 bases and the J gene end by 6 bases; junction bases not matched to a gene: 6. CDR3 in DNA: TGCGCCAGCAGTGAGACGACAGGGGGCGGGAAGACCCAGTACTTC. It yields the protein CASSETTGGGKTQYF.

The CDR3 nucleotides read TGTGCCAGCAGTTCCCGACTAGCGGGAGGGGTCGGTACGCAGTATTTT. Amino acids: CASSSRLAGGVGTQYF. The gene calls are TRBV6-5 and TRBJ2-3; TRBD2 matches at 14 bases. This CDR3 has 16 amino acids. With 4 bases clipped from V and 8 bases from J, the junction kept 8 bases outside the gene matches. The germline CDR1 and CDR2 sequences are MNHEY and SVGAGI.

The chain is built from TRBV9 and TRBJ2-1; 11 bases line up with TRBD2. Germline V lookup: CDR1 SGDLS, CDR2 YYNGEE. This CDR3 region has 17 residues. The J segment lost 1 base and the V segment lost 0 bases, leaving 3 bases of the junction unmatched. Here the CDR3 DNA reads TGTGCCAGCAGCGTAGAGGTAGCGGGGGGGTCCTACAATGAGCAGTTCTTC. Its protein is CASSVEVAGGSYNEQFF.

The table lists this clonotype with a few counts. The chain recombines TRBV15 with TRBJ2-3, with D possibly TRBD1 on 6 matching bases. V was shortened by 7 bases and J by 0 bases, with 14 bases between the two germline ends. Germline V gene sequence: CDR1 LNHNV, CDR2 YYDKDF (reference sequence). The CDR3 totals 15 residues. CDR3 residues: CATNNRADSTDTQYF. CDR3 nucleotide sequence: TGTGCCACCAACAACAGGGCCGATAGCACAGATACGCAGTATTTT.

V usage is TRBV5-1 and J usage is TRBJ2-5, with TRBD2 as a possible D gene (7 bases). Near its end, the DNA agrees better with TRBJ2-7, so the J call may be wrong. This CDR3 spans 15 amino acids. Per the germline V gene, CDR1 is SGHRS and CDR2 is YFSETQ. CDR3 amino acids: CASSFPGRGTYEQYF. In DNA, the CDR3 is TGCGCCAGCAGCTTCCCGGGGAGGGGGACCTACGAGCAGTACTTC.

V gene TRBV4-2 combines with J gene TRBJ2-1; the D is unclear. The germline V gene encodes CDR1 LGHNA and CDR2 YNFKEQ. The CDR3 has 13 amino acids. V gave up 1 base and J gave up 7 bases, with 8 bases separating them. The CDR3 DNA reads as TGTGCCAGCAGCCAAGCAAACGGGAATGAGCAGTTCTTC. Translation: CASSQANGNEQFF.

This chain joins TRBV5-1 and TRBJ2-7, with 9 bases fitting TRBD2. The tail of the sequence fits TRBJ2-1 better, so the J call may be wrong. CDR1 is SGHRS and CDR2 is YFSETQ in the germline V gene. The CDR3 spans 16 residues. The CDR3, as DNA: TGCGCCAGCAGTCTAGCGGGATGGGGCGGATCAAATGAGCAGTTCTTC. The encoded protein is CASSLAGWGGSNEQFF.